What follows describes a single TCR beta chain. The sample comes from a study of blood T cell repertoires in COVID-19. Across the study: Spain, Italy and the United States supplied samples that represented acute and convalescent COVID-19. Sources were T cells, B-cell-depleted T cells, or PBMCs; the material itself was cDNA or gDNA.

Methods used by the authors: Reference gene primers were amplified, and this amplification served to estimate nucleated cell counts. Method: immunoSEQ multiplex PCR; TCRdb's copy keeps in-frame clones and lacks some. Clone size and the V and J calls come from that table; the DNA yielded D and trimming. Among roughly 250,000 clones, around 88% were seen once, and the ten largest hold 0.95% to 1.5%. Participant-given clinical history determined each cohort assignment. The receptor was isolated from a woman aged 40 to 50 with acute COVID-19. The source material was PBMCs or T cells enriched from blood (not recorded which).

The CDR3, as DNA: TGTGCCAGCAGTTTAGTCGGATGGAGCACGAGAAGCAATCAGCCCCAGCATTTT. This sequence encodes CASSLVGWSTRSNQPQHF. This chain uses TRBV28 with TRBJ1-5; D gene unclear. V was clipped by 2 bases and J by 1 base, with 18 bases between them. Germline V gene sequence: CDR1 MDHEN, CDR2 SYDVKM. The CDR3 extends over 18 amino acids.